Each of the 30 T cell receptor beta chains below was sequenced from the same sample in a study of post-analysis software for immune sequencing data. General observations from the study: Patients carried roughly 5 TRBV segments more frequently than controls did, and TRBV5-6, TRBV5-1 and TRBV20-1 were among them.

Presence of unique molecular identifiers characterized the TCR beta cDNA libraries. TCRdb fed the PCR reads into MiXCR, producing one record per CDR3 protein. The table lists 400,000 to 500,000 distinct CDR3 sequences, approximately 38% of them singletons, with under 9% in the top ten. Their antigen targets remain unknown. Sequenced input: blood. The receptors stem from a girl aged 2-10 years with multiple sclerosis.

In the case of this clonotype: One end of the junction does not line up with germline, which may come from a read error. The V call is TRBV7-7, the J call TRBJ1-2, with D unclear. Germline-derived CDR1 and CDR2 are SSHAT and FNYEAQ (reference sequence). The CDR3 has 16 residues. The CDR3 bases are TGTGCTAGCAGCAATAGAGTCCCCGGACGGAACTATGGCTACACCTTC. Protein: CASSNRVPGRNYGYTF. Full variable domain (missing parts from reference TRBV7-7 and TRBJ1-2): GAGVSQSPRYKVTKRGQDVTLRCDPISSHATLYWYQQALGQGPEFLTYFNYEAQPDKSGLPSDRFSAERPEGSISTLTIQRTEQRDSAMYRCASSNRVPGRNYGYTFGSGTRLTVV.

This clonotype was observed a few times. This chain connects TRBV10-3 to TRBJ2-7; unclear D gene. Germline V gene sequence: CDR1 ENHRY, CDR2 SYGVKD. The CDR3 loop spans 15 amino acids. V was shortened by 6 bases and J by 0 bases, with 15 bases between the two germline ends. The CDR3 is CAISPTALNSYEQYF. The CDR3 nucleotides are TGTGCCATCAGCCCGACTGCGCTGAACTCCTACGAGCAGTACTTC.

This clonotype has just a few counts. The chain links TRBV9 to TRBJ2-3, with 9 bases aligning to TRBD2. The germline V gene has CDR1 SGDLS and CDR2 YYNGEE. The ends lost 0 bases at V and 2 bases at J; junction bases unmatched: 7. The CDR3 covers 17 residues. CDR3 protein: CASSVGPGLAITDTQYF. CDR3 nucleotides: TGTGCCAGCAGCGTAGGACCGGGACTAGCAATCACAGATACGCAGTATTTT.

This clonotype was counted only a few times. The chain's CDR3 is CATSDLGTGNQETQYF. The DNA of the CDR3 is TGTGCCACCAGTGATTTGGGAACAGGGAATCAAGAGACCCAGTACTTC. J is TRBJ2-5 and V is TRBV24-1; weak D call: TRBD1 (6 bases). V was trimmed by 0 bases and J by 2 bases, leaving 12 bases between them. CDR1 and CDR2 from the germline V gene are KGHDR and SFDVKD. The CDR3 contains 16 residues.

To note about this clonotype: One end of the junction fails to match germline, which may point to a read error. The J gene is TRBJ2-3, the V gene TRBV12-3 or TRBV12-4, with 10 bases aligning to TRBD2. The length of the CDR3 is 15 residues. The CDR3 sequence is CASSFTSGNTDAQYF. The CDR3 DNA follows: TGTGCCAGCAGTTTTACTAGCGGGAACACAGATGCGCAGTATTTT.

V is TRBV7-6 and J is TRBJ2-3; D possibly uses TRBD1 or TRBD2 (5 bases each). Trimming pared 0 bases from V and 0 bases from J, leaving 16 bases between. CDR1 SGHVS and CDR2 FNYEAQ come from the germline V gene. The CDR3 totals 18 residues. In DNA form, the CDR3 reads TGTGCCAGCAGCTTAGCGGATCCGGGGCCATATAGCACAGATACGCAGTATTTT. It codes for CASSLADPGPYSTDTQYF.

The gene calls are TRBV7-9 and TRBJ1-1; D might be TRBD1 (5 bases). This CDR3 has 16 residues. V lost 10 bases, J lost 7 bases, and 28 bases lay in between. Germline V gives CDR1 SEHNR, CDR2 FQNEAQ (reference sequence). CDR3 protein: CAILYQGGGFRGEAFF. The DNA of the CDR3 is TGTGCCATCCTCTATCAGGGAGGCGGTTTTAGGGGTGAAGCTTTCTTT.

In this sample, this clonotype turned up once. The chain carries TRBV9 and TRBJ2-7, with TRBD1 matching 7 bases. V was clipped by 4 bases and J by 1 base; unmatched bases: 5. This CDR3 has 14 amino acids. The germline CDR1 and CDR2 sequences are SGDLS and YYNGEE. CDR3 protein: CASSYGQESYEQYF. The CDR3 DNA sequence: TGTGCCAGCAGCTACGGACAGGAATCCTACGAGCAGTACTTC.

V and J are TRBV7-8 and TRBJ2-5; the D gene could be TRBD1 or TRBD2 (5 bases each). This CDR3 is 14 amino acids long. Germline-derived CDR1 and CDR2 are SGHVS and FQNEAQ. Trimming shortened V by 2 bases and J by 5 bases, and 12 bases separated the two germline ends. CDR3 region: CASSLFSREETQYF. The CDR3, as DNA: TGTGCCAGCAGCTTATTTTCCAGGGAGGAGACCCAGTACTTC.

This clonotype came up a few times. The chain employs TRBV7-9 and TRBJ2-7; D may be TRBD1 or TRBD2 (5 bases each). Trimming removed 2 bases from V and 2 bases from J, with 13 bases in between. The CDR3 totals 15 residues. The germline CDR1 and CDR2 sequences are SEHNR and FQNEAQ (reference sequence). DNA of the CDR3: TGTGCCAGCAGCTTACCCCCCGGGGACCCCTACGAGCAGTACTTC. This encodes CASSLPPGDPYEQYF.

This clonotype is a singleton in its sample. The CDR3 nucleotides read TGTGCCAGCAGCCCCTATGACGGGACTAGTGCCTACGAGCAGTACTTC. Translation: CASSPYDGTSAYEQYF. V is TRBV28 and J is TRBJ2-7; 8 bases fit TRBD2. The CDR3 consists of 16 residues. Germline V gives CDR1 MDHEN, CDR2 SYDVKM. V trimming: 6 bases; J trimming: 2 bases; junction bases outside the gene matches: 12.

J is TRBJ2-5 and V is TRBV4-1, with TRBD2 identical over 11 bases. With the DNA end fitting TRBJ2-4 better, the J assignment may be wrong. The CDR3 has 16 residues. Germline CDR1 MGHRA, CDR2 YSYEKL. CDR3 nucleotide sequence: TGCGCCAGCAGCCAAGAGTCGACTAGCGGGACGAACATTCAGTACTTC. It translates to CASSQESTSGTNIQYF.

J is TRBJ2-5 and V is TRBV6-5; 11 bases agree with TRBD2. Per germline, CDR1 MNHEY and CDR2 SVGAGI. The CDR3 has 15 amino acids. V lost 6 bases, J lost 4 bases, and 7 bases stayed unmatched. The CDR3 reads CASRSSGRARETQYF. The DNA for the CDR3 is TGTGCCAGCAGGAGTAGCGGGAGGGCCCGAGAGACCCAGTACTTC.

J is TRBJ2-1 and V is TRBV20-1; 9 nucleotides line up with TRBD2. The CDR3 runs to 16 residues. Germline CDR1 DFQATT, CDR2 SNEGSKA (reference sequence). Trimming removed 3 bases from V and 9 bases from J; junction bases left unmatched: 15. The CDR3 loop is CSASVDTGWREGEQFF. CDR3 DNA: TGCAGTGCTAGTGTGGATACAGGCTGGCGGGAGGGTGAGCAGTTCTTC.

Only a few counts were recorded for this clonotype. This sequence joins TRBV5-8 and TRBJ2-1; D tentatively reads TRBD1 or TRBD2 (5 bases each). Germline CDR1 SGHTS, CDR2 YDEGEE. The CDR3 covers 15 residues. The V gene lost 2 bases and the J gene lost 3 bases, with 12 bases spanning the gap. In DNA form, the CDR3 reads TGTGCCAGCAGCTTTCACGGGACGGACTACAATGAGCAGTTCTTC. This translates into CASSFHGTDYNEQFF.

The CDR3 DNA sequence: TGCAGTGCTAGGGGGACAGGGGGGCGTAATGAGCAGTTCTTC. It is translated as CSARGTGGRNEQFF. This rearrangement joins TRBV20-1 to TRBJ2-1; 11 bases are a match to TRBD1. CDR3 length: 14 residues. J lost 7 bases, V lost 3 bases, and 5 bases had no gene match. The germline gives CDR1 DFQATT, CDR2 SNEGSKA (reference sequence).

This chain uses TRBV6-1 with TRBJ2-5; 10 nucleotides agree with TRBD1. The DNA end favors TRBJ2-7, so the J call may be wrong. Germline V gene data show CDR1 as MNHNS and CDR2 as SASEGT. The CDR3 covers 16 residues. This CDR3 reads CASSERSGQGVYEQYF. CDR3 sequence (DNA): TGTGCCAGCAGTGAACGTTCAGGACAGGGGGTCTACGAGCAGTACTTC.

The chain uses TRBV5-1 and TRBJ2-5; possibly TRBD1 for D (5 bases). Trimming left V 4 bases short and J 2 bases short, with 9 bases between. CDR1 and CDR2 from the germline V gene are SGHRS and YFSETQ. This CDR3 has 13 residues. Here the CDR3 reads CASSQQVQETQYF. Written as DNA, the CDR3 is TGCGCCAGCAGCCAACAGGTGCAAGAGACCCAGTACTTC. The variable domain in full, with the rest retrieved from reference TRBV5-1 and TRBJ2-5, is KAGVTQTPRYLIKTRGQQVTLSCSPISGHRSVSWYQQTPGQGLQFLFEYFSETQRNKGNFPGRFSGRQFSNSRSEMNVSTLELGDSALYLCASSQQVQETQYFGPGTRLLVL.

The CDR3 coding sequence is TGTGCCAGCAGAATCGACAGGGGACCCTACAATGAGCAGTTCTTC. It translates to CASRIDRGPYNEQFF. V gene TRBV6-5 combines with J gene TRBJ2-1; 8 nucleotides line up with TRBD1. This CDR3 comprises 15 residues. Looked up from germline, CDR1 is MNHEY and CDR2 is SVGAGI. V shed 6 bases, J shed 2 bases, and the junction held 6 bases outside the gene matches.

This chain connects TRBV7-9 to TRBJ1-1; D possibly corresponds to TRBD1 (6 bases). The CDR3 loop spans 14 amino acids. V gave up 9 bases and J gave up 0 bases, with 14 bases separating them. The germline V gene encodes CDR1 SEHNR and CDR2 FQNEAQ (reference sequence). CDR3 region: CASRTARMNTEAFF. The CDR3 DNA reads TGTGCCAGTCGGACAGCCCGGATGAACACTGAAGCTTTCTTT. Full variable domain (rest looked up from reference TRBV7-9 and TRBJ1-1): DTGVSQNPRHKITKRGQNVTFRCDPISEHNRLYWYRQTLGQGPEFLTYFQNEAQLEKSRLLSDRFSAERPKGSFSTLEIQRTEQGDSAMYLCASRTARMNTEAFFGQGTRLTVV.

The V and J genes are TRBV18 and TRBJ1-4; 7 bases are a match to TRBD1. This CDR3 region has 14 residues. Germline values: CDR1 KGHSH, CDR2 LQKENI. Germline trimming cut 3 bases from V and 8 bases from J; bases unmatched to any gene: 6. CDR3 sequence: CASSPSGTAEKLFF. Here the CDR3 DNA reads TGTGCCAGCTCACCTTCCGGGACAGCAGAAAAACTGTTTTTT.

The chain carries TRBV3-1 and TRBJ2-1; 9 positions match TRBD2. J lost 6 bases, V lost 5 bases, and 8 bases had no gene match. Germline V lookup: CDR1 LGHDT, CDR2 YNNKEL (reference sequence). This CDR3 is 15 amino acids long. CDR3 amino acids: CASSDLAGYPNEQFF. The CDR3, as DNA: TGTGCCAGCAGCGACCTAGCGGGATATCCCAATGAGCAGTTCTTC.

The gene calls are TRBV29-1 and TRBJ2-3; maybe TRBD2 (5 bases). V was clipped by 6 bases and J by 3 bases, with 19 bases between them. Looked up from germline, CDR1 is SQVTM and CDR2 is ANQGSEA. CDR3 length: 15 residues. CDR3 in DNA: TGCAGCGTGGACTCTGACGCGAGAGGTACAGATACGCAGTATTTT. This translates into CSVDSDARGTDTQYF.

The chain recombines TRBV9 with TRBJ2-7; 9 nucleotides align to TRBD1. The CDR3 is made up of 15 amino acids. Trimming at V came to 0 bases and at J to 2 bases, leaving 3 bases not matched to a gene. Germline V lookup: CDR1 SGDLS, CDR2 YYNGEE. The CDR3 spells CASSVGDRATYEQYF. The CDR3 DNA reads TGTGCCAGCAGCGTAGGGGACAGGGCCACCTACGAGCAGTACTTC.

This chain uses TRBV13 with TRBJ1-1; D gene uncertain. The V end was cut by 0 bases, the J end by 8 bases, with 10 bases between. Germline V gene sequence: CDR1 PRHDT, CDR2 FYEKMQ (reference sequence). The CDR3 loop spans 13 amino acids. The CDR3 DNA sequence: TGTGCCAGCAGCTTAGGGGACGGACCAGAAGCTTTCTTT. It specifies CASSLGDGPEAFF.

V is TRBV3-1 and J is TRBJ2-1; tentative D call: TRBD1 (5 bases). Trimming took off 1 base at V and 0 bases at J, with 16 bases between the two ends. CDR3 size: 18 residues. The germline V gene encodes CDR1 LGHDT and CDR2 YNNKEL (reference sequence). The CDR3 is CASSQGVSGYSSYNEQFF. In DNA form, the CDR3 reads TGTGCCAGCAGCCAAGGCGTATCAGGGTATTCCTCCTACAATGAGCAGTTCTTC.

The genes are TRBV27 and TRBJ2-7, with 9 bases fitting TRBD2. The DNA end lines up better with TRBJ2-5; the J call may be wrong. The CDR3 totals 17 residues. In germline, CDR1 is MNHEY, CDR2 SMNVEV (reference sequence). The CDR3 is CASSPLLTSGSSGTQYF. The DNA for the CDR3 is TGTGCCAGCAGTCCCCTCCTTACTAGCGGGTCAAGTGGGACCCAGTACTTC.

The gene calls are TRBV5-1 and TRBJ2-5; D not resolved. TRBJ2-7 matches the DNA end more closely, so the J call is doubtful. The CDR3 extends over 13 amino acids. Germline assignment: CDR1 SGHRS and CDR2 YFSETQ. The CDR3, as DNA: TGCGCCAGCAGCTTCGAAGTTTACTACGAGCAGTACTTC. Its translation is CASSFEVYYEQYF.

This clonotype was observed a few times. The V gene is TRBV12-3 or TRBV12-4, the J gene TRBJ1-4; D uncertain. The CDR3 has 14 residues. V lost 3 bases and J 5 bases, leaving 10 bases between the germline ends. CDR3 loop: CASSLVPANEKLFF. In nucleotides, the CDR3 is TGTGCCAGCAGTTTGGTCCCAGCAAATGAAAAACTGTTTTTT.

At least ten counts were recorded for this clonotype. This sequence joins TRBV11-2 and TRBJ2-6; D is ambiguous. Germline V lookup: CDR1 SGHAT, CDR2 FQNNGV. This CDR3 is built from 16 residues. V lost 1 base and J 0 bases, leaving 7 bases between the germline ends. The CDR3 bases are TGTGCCAGCAGCTTAGTATCAGGCTCTGGGGCCAACGTCCTGACTTTC. Its protein is CASSLVSGSGANVLTF.